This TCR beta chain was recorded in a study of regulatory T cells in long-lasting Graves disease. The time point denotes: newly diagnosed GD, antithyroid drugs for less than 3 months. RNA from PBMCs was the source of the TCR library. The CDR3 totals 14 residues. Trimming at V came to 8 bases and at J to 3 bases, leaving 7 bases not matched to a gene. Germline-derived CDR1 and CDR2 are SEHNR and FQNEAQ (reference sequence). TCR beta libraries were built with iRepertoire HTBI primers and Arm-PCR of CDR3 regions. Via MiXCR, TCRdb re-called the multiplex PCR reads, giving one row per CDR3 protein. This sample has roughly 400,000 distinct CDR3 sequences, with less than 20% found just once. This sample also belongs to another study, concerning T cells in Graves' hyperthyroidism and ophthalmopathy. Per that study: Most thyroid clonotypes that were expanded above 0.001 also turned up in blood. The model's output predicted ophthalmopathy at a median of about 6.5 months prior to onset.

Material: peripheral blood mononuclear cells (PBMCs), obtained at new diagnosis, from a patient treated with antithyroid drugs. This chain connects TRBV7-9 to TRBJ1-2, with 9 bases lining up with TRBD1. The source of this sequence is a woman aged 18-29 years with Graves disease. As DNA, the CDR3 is TGTGCCAGCGGCCCTGGACAGGGGTACTATGGCTACACCTTC. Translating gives CASGPGQGYYGYTF.